The present entry profiles one T cell receptor beta chain with its context. The V gene's germline CDR1 is ENHRY and CDR2 SYGVKD. CDR3 length equals 16 residues. V was clipped by 5 bases and J by 8 bases; unmatched bases: 12. It was with a sample-barcoded 5' primer and a J-beta primer mix that a second PCR of roughly 6 to 12 cycles was run. At least 2.5 million CDR3-containing paired-end reads were obtained per sample. TCRdb called the 5' RACE reads again in MiXCR, with one record for every CDR3 protein. The data contain 700,000 or so distinct CDR3 sequences, about 43% of them singletons. These data belong to a study of blood T cells in healthy people across ages.

V usage is TRBV10-3 and J usage is TRBJ2-1, with TRBD2 identical over 10 bases. The material sequenced was blood. This TCR came from a man older than 75 in good health. The CDR3 DNA reads TGTGCCATCAGTTCCTCGGGGAGCGGGAGGGTCGATGAGCAGTTCTTC. Protein product: CAISSSGSGRVDEQFF.